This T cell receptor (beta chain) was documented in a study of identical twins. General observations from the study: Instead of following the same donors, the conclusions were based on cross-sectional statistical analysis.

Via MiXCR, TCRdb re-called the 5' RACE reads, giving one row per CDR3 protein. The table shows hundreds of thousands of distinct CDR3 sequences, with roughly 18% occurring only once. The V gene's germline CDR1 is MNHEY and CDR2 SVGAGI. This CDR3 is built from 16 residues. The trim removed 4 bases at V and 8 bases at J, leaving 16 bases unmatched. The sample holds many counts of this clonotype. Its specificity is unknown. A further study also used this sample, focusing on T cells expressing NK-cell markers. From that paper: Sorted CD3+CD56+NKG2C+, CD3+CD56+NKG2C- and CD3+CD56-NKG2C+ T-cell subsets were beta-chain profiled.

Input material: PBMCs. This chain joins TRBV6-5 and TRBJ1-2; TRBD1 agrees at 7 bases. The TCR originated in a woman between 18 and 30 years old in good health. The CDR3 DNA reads TGTGCCAGCAGTTTATCAGGGACAGTGACCAGTGGGGGCTACACCTTC. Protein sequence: CASSLSGTVTSGGYTF.